A selection of T cell receptor beta chains follows, all from one sample in a study of T cells after yellow fever vaccination. TCRdb redid the calling of the 5' RACE reads with MiXCR, one entry per CDR3 protein. The table lists some 500,000 distinct CDR3 sequences, less than 15% of them singletons, with over 12% in the top ten. Specimen: PBMCs, collected on the day of the yellow fever booster vaccination. These receptors were obtained from a man younger than 40 who received the YFV17D yellow fever vaccine. Each CDR3 is given with its conserved first and last residue. D genes are given only for firm matches. The size entry is marked missing in some rows and otherwise reads once, few, many or a size class.

J | size | D | length | V | DNA | CDR3
TRBJ1-5 | few | NA | 12 | TRBV29-1 | TGCAGCGTTGCGGCAGCGGGGCAGCCCCAGCATTTT | CSVAAAGQPQHF
TRBJ2-2 | NA | NA | 14 | TRBV5-1 | TGCGCCAGCAGCTTCCTAGGGTACACCGGGGAGCTGTTTTTT | CASSFLGYTGELFF
TRBJ2-7 | NA | NA | 14 | TRBV4-3 | TGCGCCAGCAGCCAAGTAGGTAGCTCCAACGAGCAGTACTTC | CASSQVGSSNEQYF
TRBJ2-3 | NA | TRBD2 | 15 | TRBV12-3/TRBV12-4 | TGTGCCAGCAGTTTGGGAGGGTTCGGGTCAGATACGCAGTATTTT | CASSLGGFGSDTQYF
TRBJ2-1 | NA | NA | 15 | TRBV18 | TGTGCCAGCTCACTCGGACAGCTTTCCTACAATGAGCAGTTCTTC | CASSLGQLSYNEQFF
TRBJ2-5 | NA | TRBD2 | 17 | TRBV4-2 | TGTGCCAGCAGCCATGCGGGACTAGCGGGAGGACAAGAGACCCAGTACTTC | CASSHAGLAGGQETQYF
TRBJ1-1 | few | NA | 14 | TRBV2 | TGTGCCAGCAGTCGGGACCTTAGCAACACTGAAGCTTTCTTT | CASSRDLSNTEAFF
TRBJ2-5 | NA | NA | 13 | TRBV7-2 | TGTGCCAGCAGCTTATACACTGTTGAGACCCAGTACTTC | CASSLYTVETQYF
TRBJ2-7 | NA | TRBD2 | 18 | TRBV5-1 | TGCGCCAGCAGCTTGGGAGTAATCGCTAGCGGGAGCCTTGACGAGCAGTACTTC | CASSLGVIASGSLDEQYF
TRBJ2-1 | many | TRBD2 | 15 | TRBV6-2/TRBV6-3 | TGTGCCAGCAGCCGGCGGGGGGCGCATAAGAAAGAGCAGTTCTTC | CASSRRGAHKKEQFF
TRBJ2-7 | few | TRBD2 | 15 | TRBV9 | TGTGCCAGCAGCCCCAACCCTAGCGGACCCTACGAGCAGTACTTC | CASSPNPSGPYEQYF
TRBJ1-5 | NA | NA | 14 | TRBV12-3/TRBV12-4 | TGTGCCAGCAAAAGAACAGAGGGCAATCAGCCCCAGCATTTT | CASKRTEGNQPQHF
TRBJ2-4 | few | TRBD1 | 16 | TRBV7-6 | TGTGCCAGCAGCCGCGACGGGACAGGGGGTTGGGACATTCAGTACTTC | CASSRDGTGGWDIQYF
TRBJ2-7 | NA | NA | 14 | TRBV5-1 | TGCGCCAGCAGCCAAACAGTGGGCGACTACGAGCAGTACTTC | CASSQTVGDYEQYF
TRBJ2-7 | few | NA | 13 | TRBV2 | TGTGCCAGCAGTGAAGAGTACGGGTCCGAGCAGTACTTC | CASSEEYGSEQYF
TRBJ2-7 | NA | TRBD2 | 19 | TRBV7-3 | TGTGCCAGCAGCCAACAGGCGGGGAAGGGACTAGCGGGTCCCTACGAGCAGTACTTC | CASSQQAGKGLAGPYEQYF
TRBJ2-5 | few | NA | 16 | TRBV7-9 | TGTGCCAGCAGGCCCGGACTGGCCCAGGTCGTAGAGACCCAGTACTTC | CASRPGLAQVVETQYF
TRBJ2-5 | NA | TRBD2 | 17 | TRBV20-1 | TGCAGTGCTACTCTTACTAGCGGGAGAAAAACGTTCGAGACCCAGTACTTC | CSATLTSGRKTFETQYF
TRBJ2-1 | NA | TRBD2 | 16 | TRBV9 | TGTGCCAGCAGCGTAGTGGCGGGAGGGCCCCTCTATGAGCAGTTCTTC | CASSVVAGGPLYEQFF
TRBJ2-1 | few | TRBD2 | 15 | TRBV29-1 | TGCAGCGTTGAAGCCCCGGGACTAGCCTACAATGAGCAGTTCTTC | CSVEAPGLAYNEQFF
TRBJ2-1 | few | NA | 13 | TRBV10-3 | TGTGCCACCGGGGCGGGGTCCTACAATGAGCAGTTCTTC | CATGAGSYNEQFF
TRBJ2-1 | NA | TRBD2 | 16 | TRBV20-1 | TGCAGTGCTAGAGTGCTAGCGGGAGAAATTTTCAATGAGCAGTTCTTC | CSARVLAGEIFNEQFF
TRBJ2-7 | NA | TRBD1 | 15 | TRBV6-2/TRBV6-3 | TGTGCCAGCACCCTCATCGGGCAGGGGGTGTACGAGCAGTACTTC | CASTLIGQGVYEQYF
TRBJ1-1 | many | NA | 11 | TRBV6-6 | TGTGCCAGCAAGTGGACCACTGAAGCTTTCTTT | CASKWTTEAFF
TRBJ1-2 | NA | NA | 13 | TRBV4-3 | TGCGCCAGCAGCCAAGAATGGCAGGAGGGTTACACCTTC | CASSQEWQEGYTF
TRBJ2-5 | NA | TRBD1 | 15 | TRBV4-3 | TGCGCCAGCAGCCGCCGGACAGGGGGCCAAGAGACCCAGTACTTC | CASSRRTGGQETQYF
TRBJ2-3 | NA | TRBD2 | 17 | TRBV28 | TGTGCCAGCAGTTGGACTAGCGGGAGGGCCAATCTAGATACGCAGTATTTT | CASSWTSGRANLDTQYF
TRBJ1-1 | NA | NA | 13 | TRBV5-1 | TGCGCCAGCAGCGAGCGTGGGTGGGCTGAAGCTTTCTTT | CASSERGWAEAFF
TRBJ2-1 | few | TRBD1 | 12 | TRBV5-1 | TGCGCCAGCAGCAACCCGGGACAGTCACAGTTCTTC | CASSNPGQSQFF
TRBJ2-5 | NA | TRBD1 | 17 | TRBV7-6 | TGTGCCAGCAGCTTGAACAGGGGGCTGGGGTACCAAGAGACCCAGTACTTC | CASSLNRGLGYQETQYF
TRBJ2-5 | few | TRBD2 | 14 | TRBV7-9 | TGTGCCAGCACCCCGGGACTAGAGGGAAAGACCCAGTACTTC | CASTPGLEGKTQYF
TRBJ2-2 | many | NA | 12 | TRBV7-9 | TGTGCCAGCAGCGCAGGGACCGGGGAGCTGTTTTTT | CASSAGTGELFF